The 29 T cell receptor beta chains below come from one sample, sequenced in a study of blood T cells in healthy people across ages (dated by TCRdb to the mid-2010s). The library was prepared using 5' RACE. Sequencing took place on an Illumina HiSeq 2500. A second PCR of roughly 6 to 11 cycles was run with a J-beta primer mix and a sample-barcoded 5' primer. The public reads were reprocessed in TCRdb via fastp at Q25 and MiXCR, keeping in-frame beta chains. Each CDR3 protein gets just one entry, which takes the most common genes and DNA from the rows behind it. The sample profile shows about 640,000 distinct CDR3 sequences; 58% of them were found once. The leading ten clones occupy around 37% of the sample. Sequenced: blood. Every receptor here comes from a man aged 55-75 years in good health.

Ten or more counts support this clonotype. This chain links TRBV20-1 with TRBJ2-5; 11 bases agree with TRBD2. With 6 bases clipped from V and 5 bases from J, the junction kept 8 bases outside the gene matches. CDR3 length: 14 residues. The germline V gene has CDR1 DFQATT and CDR2 SNEGSKA (reference sequence). CDR3 in amino acids: CSADSSGGVETQYF. The CDR3 DNA reads TGCAGTGCCGACAGTAGCGGGGGGGTCGAGACCCAGTACTTC.

This clonotype was seen more than once but under ten times. The V and J genes are TRBV7-9 and TRBJ2-1; tentative D call: TRBD1 (5 bases). V lost 5 bases, J lost 4 bases, and 15 bases lay in between. The CDR3 has 15 amino acids. Germline lookup yields CDR1 SEHNR and CDR2 FQNEAQ (reference sequence). The CDR3 bases are TGTGCCAGCAGCCGAGCAGGGAACCTTTACAATGAGCAGTTCTTC. It translates to CASSRAGNLYNEQFF.

CDR3 sequence: CSARASTGTDTQYF. DNA for the CDR3: TGCAGTGCTAGAGCGAGCACCGGCACAGATACGCAGTATTTT. J is TRBJ2-3 and V is TRBV20-1; unclear D gene. Trimming shortened V by 1 base and J by 1 base, and 9 bases separated the two germline ends. The CDR3 has 14 residues. CDR1 DFQATT and CDR2 SNEGSKA come from the germline V gene (reference sequence).

This clonotype was found a few times. The CDR3 DNA reads as TGCAGCGTAGGGGCCGCTAACTATGGCTACACCTTC. It specifies CSVGAANYGYTF. The gene calls are TRBV29-1 and TRBJ1-2, with D perhaps TRBD1 (5 bases). The germline V gene has CDR1 SQVTM and CDR2 ANQGSEA. The CDR3 has 12 residues. Trimming cost V 6 bases and J 0 bases, with 8 bases left between them.

This clonotype was seen more than once but under ten times. The chain combines TRBV7-2 with TRBJ2-5; D remains unclear. Trimming removed 1 base at V and 5 bases at J, with 11 bases between. This CDR3 has 14 amino acids. Germline V gene sequence: CDR1 SGHTA, CDR2 FQGNSA. The chain's CDR3 is CASSLVPNTETQYF. The CDR3 DNA reads as TGTGCCAGCAGCTTAGTCCCCAACACGGAGACCCAGTACTTC.

This chain connects TRBV12-3 or TRBV12-4 to TRBJ1-2, with D tentatively TRBD1 (6 bases). V dropped 9 bases and J dropped 5 bases, with 19 bases sitting between them. There are 14 residues in the CDR3. The CDR3 loop reads CASQPSGGLYGYTF. CDR3 in DNA: TGTGCCAGTCAACCTTCGGGGGGCCTGTATGGCTACACCTTC.

Many counts were recorded for this clonotype. This chain connects TRBV7-2 to TRBJ2-1, with a tentative D call TRBD1 (5 bases). In germline, CDR1 is SGHTA, CDR2 FQGNSA. This CDR3 is 12 amino acids long. V was pared by 2 bases and J by 8 bases, with 7 bases between. CDR3 sequence (DNA): TGTGCCAGCAGCTTACAGGGTTATGAGCAGTTCTTC. Residues: CASSLQGYEQFF.

In its sample, this clonotype was seen a few times. The rearrangement joins TRBV18 to TRBJ2-1; 9 bases match TRBD1. The CDR3 runs 15 residues. Looked up from germline, CDR1 is KGHSH and CDR2 is LQKENI. The V and J ends lost 3 bases and 6 bases, in that order; junction bases with no gene match: 6. CDR3 sequence (DNA): TGTGCCAGCTCACCCGGACAGGGGAGGGGCAATGAGCAGTTCTTC. This sequence encodes CASSPGQGRGNEQFF.

The rearrangement links TRBV5-1 to TRBJ2-5, with D perhaps TRBD1 or TRBD2 (5 bases each). From germline, CDR1 is SGHRS and CDR2 YFSETQ. The length of the CDR3 is 16 residues. V was trimmed by 0 bases and J by 1 base, leaving 13 bases between them. The CDR3 region has the DNA TGCGCCAGCAGCTTGGGGGGTTCCGGGGCCCAAGAGACCCAGTACTTC. It encodes CASSLGGSGAQETQYF. Combining the CDR3 with reference TRBV5-1 and TRBJ2-5 gives the whole variable domain KAGVTQTPRYLIKTRGQQVTLSCSPISGHRSVSWYQQTPGQGLQFLFEYFSETQRNKGNFPGRFSGRQFSNSRSEMNVSTLELGDSALYLCASSLGGSGAQETQYFGPGTRLLVL.

The V and J genes are TRBV10-3 and TRBJ1-2, with TRBD1 matching 10 bases. The CDR3 is made up of 16 amino acids. From germline, CDR1 is ENHRY and CDR2 SYGVKD. V shed 4 bases, J shed 6 bases, and the junction held 11 bases outside the gene matches. CDR3 bases: TGTGCCATCAGTGGCGACAGGGGGCCGAACTTGGATGGCTACACCTTC. This encodes CAISGDRGPNLDGYTF.

This clonotype was seen a handful of times. The CDR3 is CSAIRQGAKNIQYF. The CDR3 bases are TGCAGTGCTATCCGACAGGGAGCTAAAAACATTCAGTACTTC. The chain links TRBV20-1 to TRBJ2-4; 7 bases align to TRBD1. Germline values: CDR1 DFQATT, CDR2 SNEGSKA (reference sequence). V shed 4 bases, J shed 4 bases, and the junction held 7 bases outside the gene matches. The CDR3 is 14 residues long.

CDR3 amino acids: CASSSQGRGSYEQYF. The CDR3, as DNA: TGCGCCAGCAGCTCTCAGGGGCGGGGCTCCTACGAGCAGTACTTC. The genes are TRBV5-1 and TRBJ2-7; D possibly matches TRBD1 or TRBD2 (6 bases each). This CDR3 spans 15 amino acids. V gave up 3 bases and J gave up 0 bases, with 13 bases separating them. Germline V gives CDR1 SGHRS, CDR2 YFSETQ.

The V and J genes are TRBV11-3 and TRBJ1-1, with no clear D. CDR3 length: 13 residues. V was pared by 5 bases and J by 2 bases, with 9 bases between. Looked up from germline, CDR1 is SGHNT and CDR2 is YENEEA. The CDR3 loop reads CASSRNGNTEAFF. The CDR3 DNA reads TGTGCCAGCAGCCGAAACGGTAACACTGAAGCTTTCTTT.

The chain is built from TRBV18 and TRBJ1-2, with a weak D call TRBD1 (5 bases). Trimming left V 3 bases short and J 5 bases short, with 13 bases between. Looked up from germline, CDR1 is KGHSH and CDR2 is LQKENI. This CDR3 is 14 amino acids long. CDR3 sequence: CASSPPGVQYGYTF. CDR3 nucleotides: TGTGCCAGCTCACCGCCGGGGGTACAATATGGCTACACCTTC. Combining the CDR3 with reference TRBV18 and TRBJ1-2 gives the whole variable domain NAGVMQNPRHLVRRRGQEARLRCSPMKGHSHVYWYRQLPEEGLKFMVYLQKENIIDESGMPKERFSAEFPKEGPSILRIQQVVRGDSAAYFCASSPPGVQYGYTFGSGTRLTVV.

The chain couples TRBV21-1 to TRBJ2-7. TRBV21-1 is labeled a pseudogene. This CDR3 has 15 amino acids. In nucleotides, the CDR3 is TGTGCCAGCAGCAAAGTGCGGGCTTTCACCGACGAGCAGTACTTC. Its protein product is CASSKVRAFTDEQYF.

The rearrangement joins TRBV4-1 to TRBJ2-5; D is perhaps TRBD1 (6 bases). Trimming left V 1 base short and J 1 base short, with 7 bases between. The CDR3 loop spans 14 amino acids. Germline CDR1 MGHRA, CDR2 YSYEKL. The DNA for the CDR3 is TGCGCCAGCAGCCAAGGGGACACCCAAGAGACCCAGTACTTC. This codes for CASSQGDTQETQYF.

This clonotype was seen once. The CDR3: CSARAELGGGEQFF. The DNA of the CDR3 is TGCAGTGCTAGAGCGGAACTAGGGGGGGGTGAGCAGTTCTTC. The chain links TRBV20-1 to TRBJ2-1; D perhaps matches TRBD2 (7 bases). The CDR3 runs to 14 residues. In germline, CDR1 is DFQATT, CDR2 SNEGSKA (reference sequence). V shed 1 base and J shed 9 bases, with 16 bases lying between them.

V usage is TRBV11-2 and J usage is TRBJ2-7, with TRBD2 matching 10 bases. The CDR3 runs to 16 residues. The germline CDR1 and CDR2 sequences are SGHAT and FQNNGV. J lost 7 bases, V lost 5 bases, and 14 bases had no gene match. This CDR3 reads CASSRLGSGGNNEQYF. CDR3 sequence (DNA): TGTGCCAGCAGCCGACTTGGTAGCGGGGGGAACAATGAGCAGTACTTC.

V gene TRBV6-6 combines with J gene TRBJ2-7, with 7 bases lining up with TRBD2. J gave up 6 bases and V 4 bases, and 12 bases lay outside the gene matches. CDR1 and CDR2 from the germline V gene are MNHNY and SVGAGI (reference sequence). The CDR3 sequence is 15 residues long. CDR3 DNA: TGTGCCAGCAGTTCCCTGGGCGGGAGCTATCGCGAGCAGTACTTC. Residues: CASSSLGGSYREQYF.

The chain couples TRBV5-1 to TRBJ2-1, with D possibly being TRBD2 (7 bases). The CDR3 is 15 amino acids. The germline V gene encodes CDR1 SGHRS and CDR2 YFSETQ. V was clipped by 6 bases and J by 2 bases, with 15 bases between them. CDR3 nucleotide sequence: TGCGCCAGCACCCAAGGAGGGGGGGCCTACAATGAGCAGTTCTTC. It codes for CASTQGGGAYNEQFF.

V and J are TRBV6-2 or TRBV6-3 and TRBJ2-5; the match to TRBD2 covers 13 bases. Gene TRBJ2-7 matches the end of the DNA better, so the J call may be wrong. Per the germline V gene, CDR1 is MNHEY and CDR2 is SVGEGT. This CDR3 is 19 amino acids long. This CDR3 is CASSSPSGTSGASPHEQYF. CDR3 DNA: TGTGCCAGCAGTTCACCTTCCGGGACTAGCGGGGCCTCACCCCACGAGCAGTACTTC.

V and J are TRBV20-1 and TRBJ1-1, with a weak D call TRBD1 (5 bases). Germline assignment: CDR1 DFQATT and CDR2 SNEGSKA (reference sequence). V lost 6 bases and J 5 bases, leaving 19 bases between the germline ends. The CDR3 spans 14 residues. Here the CDR3 reads CSAPGSSGMTEAFF. CDR3 bases: TGCAGTGCCCCAGGGTCTTCCGGAATGACTGAAGCTTTCTTT.

The chain recombines TRBV11-2 with TRBJ2-5; D might be TRBD1 or TRBD2, each matching 5 bases. This CDR3 has 14 amino acids. V was shortened by 7 bases and J by 1 base, with 13 bases between the two germline ends. The germline gives CDR1 SGHAT, CDR2 FQNNGV. Here the CDR3 DNA reads TGTGCCAGCACCTACCGTGGGACCCAAGAGACCCAGTACTTC. Translating gives CASTYRGTQETQYF.

This clonotype was counted ten times or more. The chain links TRBV7-9 to TRBJ2-5; D perhaps matches TRBD2 (6 bases). Trimming removed 8 bases at V and 4 bases at J, with 14 bases between. The CDR3 has 13 amino acids. Germline CDR1 SEHNR, CDR2 FQNEAQ (reference sequence). For the CDR3, the DNA is TGTGCCAGCTCACCCCAGGGAGGAGAGACCCAGTACTTC. The encoded protein is CASSPQGGETQYF.

This clonotype has a handful of counts. V usage is TRBV20-1 and J usage is TRBJ2-7; 9 nucleotides line up with TRBD1. The length of the CDR3 is 14 residues. The germline V gene encodes CDR1 DFQATT and CDR2 SNEGSKA (reference sequence). Losses at the gene ends were 2 bases for V and 5 bases for J; bases not matched to a gene: 7. CDR3 in amino acids: CSARSRTGVHEQYF. CDR3 in DNA: TGCAGTGCTAGATCTAGGACAGGGGTCCACGAGCAGTACTTC.

The gene calls are TRBV7-2 and TRBJ1-3; the D is unclear. CDR1 and CDR2 from the germline V gene are SGHTA and FQGNSA. The CDR3 has 13 amino acids. V lost 4 bases to trimming and J lost 4 bases, with 8 bases between them. The CDR3, as DNA: TGTGCCAGCAGCTCACCATGGGGAAACACCATATATTTT. This encodes CASSSPWGNTIYF.

This clonotype was counted between two and nine times. This sequence joins TRBV6-1 and TRBJ2-5; D remains ambiguous. Trimming stripped 3 bases from V and 5 bases from J, with 13 bases between. Germline V CDR1 and CDR2: MNHNS, SASEGT. The CDR3 covers 14 residues. CDR3 bases: TGTGCCAGCAGTGACCCGGACGGTCTGGAGACCCAGTACTTC. It translates to CASSDPDGLETQYF.

The J gene is TRBJ2-7, the V gene TRBV18; D remains unclear. The germline V gene encodes CDR1 KGHSH and CDR2 LQKENI. V was trimmed by 3 bases and J by 3 bases, leaving 12 bases between them. The CDR3 spans 14 residues. CDR3 protein: CASSPAPGHYEQYF. The CDR3 region has the DNA TGTGCCAGCTCACCGGCTCCGGGCCACTACGAGCAGTACTTC. Full variable domain (remainder filled in from reference TRBV18 and TRBJ2-7): NAGVMQNPRHLVRRRGQEARLRCSPMKGHSHVYWYRQLPEEGLKFMVYLQKENIIDESGMPKERFSAEFPKEGPSILRIQQVVRGDSAAYFCASSPAPGHYEQYFGPGTRLTVT.

This chain connects TRBV7-2 to TRBJ2-5; tentatively, D is TRBD1 (6 bases). The CDR3 consists of 14 residues. V was clipped by 2 bases and J by 4 bases, with 11 bases between them. The germline gives CDR1 SGHTA, CDR2 FQGNSA. The CDR3 nucleotides read TGTGCCAGCAGCTTAACAGGGTTGGGAGAGACCCAGTACTTC. Its translation is CASSLTGLGETQYF.